These 19 T cell receptor beta chains were all obtained from the same sample, sequenced in a study of blood T cell repertoires in COVID-19. The table came from immunoSEQ multiplex PCR; TCRdb's copy has only in-frame clones and leaves some out. The top ten clones hold 7.6% of a sample with 100,000 to 120,000 clones, about 72% of them seen once. The specimen sequenced was peripheral blood. These receptors were taken from a woman aged 60-75 years with acute or convalescent COVID-19.

CDR3 sequence: CSARDSPEQYF. CDR3 in DNA: TGCAGTGCTAGAGATAGTCCCGAGCAGTACTTC. This chain connects TRBV20-1 to TRBJ2-7; unclear D gene. This CDR3 is built from 11 residues. Germline assignment: CDR1 DFQATT and CDR2 SNEGSKA (reference sequence). The ends were cut back, 0 bases at V and 6 bases at J, with 6 bases in the middle.

The chain links TRBV18 to TRBJ1-2; 9 bases map to TRBD1. This CDR3 contains 12 residues. Germline CDR1 and CDR2: KGHSH and LQKENI. After removal of 6 bases from V and 7 bases from J, the junction contained 3 bases not matched to a gene. The CDR3 DNA reads TGTGCCAGCTCGCCGGGACAGGGTGGCTACACCTTC. It encodes CASSPGQGGYTF.

The chain couples TRBV6-5 to TRBJ1-6, with 8 bases matching TRBD1. The germline CDR1 and CDR2 sequences are MNHEY and SVGAGI. The CDR3 contains 14 residues. V lost 6 bases, J lost 9 bases, and 7 bases stayed unmatched. The CDR3 sequence: CASRTQGAGSPLHF. The CDR3, as DNA: TGTGCCAGCAGGACTCAGGGGGCTGGTTCACCCCTCCACTTT.

The chain combines TRBV19 with TRBJ1-5; weak D call: TRBD1 (5 bases). Germline-derived CDR1 and CDR2 are LNHDA and SQIVND (reference sequence). The germline V and J ends were trimmed by 10 bases and 11 bases, with 30 bases remaining between them. This CDR3 is built from 16 residues. The DNA of the CDR3 is TGTGCCACCCAAGCTGTGGCCTCCGGGGGAAGGATGGCCCAGCATTTT. This gives the protein CATQAVASGGRMAQHF.

The J gene is TRBJ1-1, the V gene TRBV29-1, with D possibly matching TRBD1 (5 bases). CDR1 SQVTM and CDR2 ANQGSEA come from the germline V gene. V lost 4 bases and J 1 base, leaving 10 bases between the germline ends. The CDR3 has 13 amino acids. CDR3 nucleotide sequence: TGCAGCGTTGGCAGGGTTTCGAACACTGAAGCTTTCTTT. Its translation is CSVGRVSNTEAFF.

V gene TRBV28 combines with J gene TRBJ2-3; 8 bases match TRBD2. This CDR3 comprises 14 residues. Per germline, CDR1 MDHEN and CDR2 SYDVKM. Germline trimming cut 6 bases from V and 6 bases from J; bases unmatched to any gene: 8. The CDR3 coding sequence is TGTGCCAGCAGCCGAGGACTAGCTATCGATACGCAGTATTTT. This translates into CASSRGLAIDTQYF.

V and J are TRBV15 and TRBJ2-7; 10 bases are a match to TRBD1. Per the germline V gene, CDR1 is LNHNV and CDR2 is YYDKDF (reference sequence). V lost 3 bases, J lost 7 bases, and 0 bases stayed unmatched. The CDR3 runs to 12 residues. The DNA for the CDR3 is TGTGCCACCAGCAGGGACAGGGGGGAGCAGTACTTC. Residues: CATSRDRGEQYF. The variable domain in full, with the rest retrieved from reference TRBV15 and TRBJ2-7, is DAMVIQNPRYQVTQFGKPVTLSCSQTLNHNVMYWYQQKSSQAPKLLFHYYDKDFNNEADTPDNFQSRRPNTSFCFLDIRSPGLGDTAMYLCATSRDRGEQYFGPGTRLTVT.

The rearrangement joins TRBV7-8 to TRBJ1-2; D remains ambiguous. V lost 5 bases to trimming and J lost 6 bases, with 16 bases between them. The CDR3 consists of 14 residues. Germline CDR1 SGHVS, CDR2 FQNEAQ. CDR3: CASSPLSGGDGYTF. The CDR3 region has the DNA TGTGCCAGCAGCCCCCTCTCTGGTGGAGATGGCTACACCTTC.

This clone showed up just once. This chain uses TRBV2 with TRBJ2-3; D gene unclear. The germline gives CDR1 SNHLY, CDR2 FYNNEI. This CDR3 spans 14 amino acids. The V end lost 9 bases, the J end lost 1 base, and 14 bases lay between the germline ends. CDR3 sequence (DNA): TGTGCCAGTATAGCCCTCGTCGGCACAGATACGCAGTATTTT. This translates into CASIALVGTDTQYF. Complete variable domain (other parts from reference TRBV2 and TRBJ2-3): EPEVTQTPSHQVTQMGQEVILRCVPISNHLYFYWYRQILGQKVEFLVSFYNNEISEKSEIFDDQFSVERPDGSNFTLKIRSTKLEDSAMYFCASIALVGTDTQYFGPGTRLTVL.

A single count supports this clone. The gene calls are TRBV12-3 or TRBV12-4 and TRBJ2-7, with D perhaps matching TRBD1 (5 bases). With 8 bases removed from V and 2 bases from J, the gap between germline ends came to 13 bases. The CDR3 runs to 13 residues. CDR3 nucleotide sequence: TGTGCCAGCGCTAGGGGAAGACCCTACGAGCAGTACTTC. Translated, it gives CASARGRPYEQYF.

The count of this clone is one. The chain combines TRBV7-2 with TRBJ1-1; 8 bases agree with TRBD1. The CDR3 length is 18 residues. The V and J ends lost 4 bases and 0 bases, in that order; junction bases with no gene match: 13. The V gene's germline CDR1 is SGHTA and CDR2 FQGNSA. In nucleotides, the CDR3 is TGTGCCAGCAGCTCGTCCAGGACAGGGATGGCTATGAACACTGAAGCTTTCTTT. Translation gives CASSSSRTGMAMNTEAFF.

CDR3 coding DNA: TGTGCCAGCAGGAGCGCGGGGTACCAAGAGACCCAGTACTTC. Translating it yields CASRSAGYQETQYF. The chain has TRBV6-5 and TRBJ2-5; TRBD2 might be the D (6 bases). Germline lookup yields CDR1 MNHEY and CDR2 SVGAGI. The CDR3 length is 14 residues. V was trimmed by 6 bases and J by 0 bases, leaving 11 bases between them.

This clone was detected many times. J is TRBJ1-5 and V is TRBV2, with D perhaps matching TRBD1 (5 bases). This CDR3 has 13 residues. Germline V gene data show CDR1 as SNHLY and CDR2 as FYNNEI. V was shortened by 4 bases and J by 4 bases, with 8 bases between the two germline ends. CDR3 sequence: CASSGDWNQPQHF. The CDR3 nucleotides are TGTGCCAGCAGTGGGGACTGGAATCAGCCCCAGCATTTT.

The chain recombines TRBV10-2 with TRBJ2-1; 13 bases align to TRBD2. Germline V gives CDR1 WSHSY, CDR2 SAAADI. V was clipped by 6 bases and J by 10 bases; unmatched bases: 15. CDR3 length equals 17 residues. The CDR3 DNA is TGCGCCAGCAGACCGACTAGCGGGGGGTCGGAGCGACGAGAGCAGTTCTTC. Translated, it gives CASRPTSGGSERREQFF.

The chain combines TRBV9 with TRBJ1-2; no definite D call. V dropped 2 bases and J dropped 1 base, with 9 bases sitting between them. The germline V gene has CDR1 SGDLS and CDR2 YYNGEE. This CDR3 is built from 14 residues. DNA for the CDR3: TGTGCCAGCAGCGTCGGCGGAATTAACTATGGCTACACCTTC. Encoded protein: CASSVGGINYGYTF.

This rearrangement joins TRBV27 to TRBJ1-3; no definite D call. The germline V gene has CDR1 MNHEY and CDR2 SMNVEV (reference sequence). Trimming stripped 5 bases from V and 1 base from J, with 12 bases between. The CDR3 has 15 residues. The CDR3: CASSTGIPSGNTIYF. CDR3 bases: TGTGCCAGCAGTACGGGGATACCATCTGGAAACACCATATATTTT.

The genes are TRBV18 and TRBJ2-7; TRBD1 agrees at 8 bases. V dropped 2 bases and J dropped 2; count of bases not matched to a gene: 5. CDR1 is KGHSH and CDR2 is LQKENI in the germline V gene. This CDR3 is built from 15 residues. The DNA of the CDR3 is TGTGCCAGCTCACCAGGGCGGACAGGGACCTACGAGCAGTACTTC. Translated, it gives CASSPGRTGTYEQYF.

The chain joins TRBV7-8 to TRBJ1-5; no firm D call. Germline CDR1 SGHVS, CDR2 FQNEAQ. With 1 base removed from V and 4 bases from J, the gap between germline ends came to 8 bases. The CDR3 is 14 amino acids. CDR3 nucleotide sequence: TGTGCCAGCAGCTTAGGGCAGGCAAATCAGCCCCAGCATTTT. Residues: CASSLGQANQPQHF. Full variable domain (missing parts from reference TRBV7-8 and TRBJ1-5): GAGVSQSPRYKVAKRGQDVALRCDPISGHVSLFWYQQALGQGPEFLTYFQNEAQLDKSGLPSDRFFAERPEGSVSTLKIQRTQQEDSAVYLCASSLGQANQPQHFGDGTRLSIL.

J is TRBJ2-3 and V is TRBV24-1, with a possible D match to TRBD2 (5 bases). The CDR3 sequence is 13 residues long. With 9 bases removed from V and 3 bases from J, the gap between germline ends came to 12 bases. Germline values: CDR1 KGHDR, CDR2 SFDVKD. The CDR3 sequence: CATADPGTDTQYF. CDR3 DNA: TGTGCCACCGCGGACCCGGGGACAGATACGCAGTATTTT.